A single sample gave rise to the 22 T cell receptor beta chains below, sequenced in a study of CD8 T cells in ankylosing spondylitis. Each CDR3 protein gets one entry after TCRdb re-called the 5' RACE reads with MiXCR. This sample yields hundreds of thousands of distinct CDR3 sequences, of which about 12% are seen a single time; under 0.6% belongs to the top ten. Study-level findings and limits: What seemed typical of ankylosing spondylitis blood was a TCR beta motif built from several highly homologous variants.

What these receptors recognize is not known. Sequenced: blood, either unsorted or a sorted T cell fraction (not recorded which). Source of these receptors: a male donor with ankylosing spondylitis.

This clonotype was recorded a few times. This CDR3 reads CASSLRGNEYEQYF. The CDR3 DNA is TGTGCCAGCAGCTTAAGGGGAAACGAGTACGAGCAGTACTTC. The V call is TRBV7-9, the J call TRBJ2-7; perhaps TRBD1 as D (5 bases). The V and J ends lost 2 bases and 4 bases respectively, with 12 bases between them. The germline V gene encodes CDR1 SEHNR and CDR2 FQNEAQ (reference sequence). The CDR3 consists of 14 residues.

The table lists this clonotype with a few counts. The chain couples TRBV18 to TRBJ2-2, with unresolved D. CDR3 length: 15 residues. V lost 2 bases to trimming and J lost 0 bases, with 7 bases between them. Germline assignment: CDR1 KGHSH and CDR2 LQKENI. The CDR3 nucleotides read TGTGCCAGCTCACCATCGGCAGCGAACACCGGGGAGCTGTTTTTT. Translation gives CASSPSAANTGELFF.

CDR3 nucleotides: TGTGCCAGCAGCCCGGGACCGTTTAATGAAAAACTGTTTTTT. Translated, it gives CASSPGPFNEKLFF. This chain uses TRBV5-6 with TRBJ1-4; D is possibly TRBD1 (5 bases). The CDR3 has 14 residues. Germline CDR1 SGHDT, CDR2 YYEEEE. V gave up 4 bases and J gave up 4 bases, with 11 bases separating them.

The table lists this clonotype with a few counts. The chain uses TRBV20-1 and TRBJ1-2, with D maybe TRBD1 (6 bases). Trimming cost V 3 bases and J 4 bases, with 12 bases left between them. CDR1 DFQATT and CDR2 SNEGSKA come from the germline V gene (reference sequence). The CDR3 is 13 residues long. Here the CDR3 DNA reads TGCAGTGCTAGTAGGGGGGCGACCTATGGCTACACCTTC. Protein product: CSASRGATYGYTF.

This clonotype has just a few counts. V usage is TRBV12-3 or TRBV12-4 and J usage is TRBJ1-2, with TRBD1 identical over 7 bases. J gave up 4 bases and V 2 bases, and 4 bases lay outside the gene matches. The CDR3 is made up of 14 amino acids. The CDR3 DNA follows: TGTGCCAGCAGTTTACCTACAGGGGTCTATGGCTACACCTTC. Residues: CASSLPTGVYGYTF.

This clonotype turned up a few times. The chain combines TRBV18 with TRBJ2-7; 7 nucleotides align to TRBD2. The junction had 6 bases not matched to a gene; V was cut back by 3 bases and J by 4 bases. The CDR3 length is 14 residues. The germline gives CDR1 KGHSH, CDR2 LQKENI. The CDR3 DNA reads TGTGCCAGCTCACCCCGGGGAGGGAGGTACGAGCAGTACTTC. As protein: CASSPRGGRYEQYF.

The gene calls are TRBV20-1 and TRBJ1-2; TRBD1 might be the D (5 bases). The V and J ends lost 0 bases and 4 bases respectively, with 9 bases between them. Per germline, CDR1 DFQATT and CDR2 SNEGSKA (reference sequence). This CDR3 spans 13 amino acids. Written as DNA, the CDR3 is TGCAGTGCTAGAGATCCGGGGGGCTATGGCTACACCTTC. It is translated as CSARDPGGYGYTF.

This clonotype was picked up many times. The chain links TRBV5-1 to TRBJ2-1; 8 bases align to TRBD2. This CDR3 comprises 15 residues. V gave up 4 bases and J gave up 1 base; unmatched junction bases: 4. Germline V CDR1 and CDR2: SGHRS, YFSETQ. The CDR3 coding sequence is TGCGCCAGCAGCAAGGGACTAGTGTCCTACAATGAGCAGTTCTTC. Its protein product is CASSKGLVSYNEQFF.

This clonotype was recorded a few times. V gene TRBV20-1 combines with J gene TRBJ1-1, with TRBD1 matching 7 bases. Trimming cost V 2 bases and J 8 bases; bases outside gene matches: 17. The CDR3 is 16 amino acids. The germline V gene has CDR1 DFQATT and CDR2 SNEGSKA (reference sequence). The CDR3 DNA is TGCAGTGCTAGATGGTGGGCAGGACAGGAGAGGAACGAAGCTTTCTTT. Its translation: CSARWWAGQERNEAFF.

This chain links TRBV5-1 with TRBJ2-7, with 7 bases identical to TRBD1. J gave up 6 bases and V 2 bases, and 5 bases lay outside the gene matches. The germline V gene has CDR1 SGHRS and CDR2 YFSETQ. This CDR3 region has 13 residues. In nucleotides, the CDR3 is TGCGCCAGCAGCTTTGGCAGGGACAGCGAGCAGTACTTC. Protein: CASSFGRDSEQYF.

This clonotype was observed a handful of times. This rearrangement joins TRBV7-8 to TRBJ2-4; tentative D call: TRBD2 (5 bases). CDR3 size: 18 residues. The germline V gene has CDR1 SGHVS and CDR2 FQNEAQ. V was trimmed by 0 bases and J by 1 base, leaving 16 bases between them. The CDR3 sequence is CASSLALGFRRAKNIQYF. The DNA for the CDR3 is TGTGCCAGCAGCTTAGCGCTGGGGTTCCGGAGGGCCAAAAACATTCAGTACTTC.

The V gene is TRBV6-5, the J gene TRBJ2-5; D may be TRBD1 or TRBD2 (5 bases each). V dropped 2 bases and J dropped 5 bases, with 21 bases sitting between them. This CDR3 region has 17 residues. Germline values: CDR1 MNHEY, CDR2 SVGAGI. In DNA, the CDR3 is TGTGCCAGCAGTTACAGACTCCGGGACGTCAAAAGGGAGACCCAGTACTTC. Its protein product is CASSYRLRDVKRETQYF.

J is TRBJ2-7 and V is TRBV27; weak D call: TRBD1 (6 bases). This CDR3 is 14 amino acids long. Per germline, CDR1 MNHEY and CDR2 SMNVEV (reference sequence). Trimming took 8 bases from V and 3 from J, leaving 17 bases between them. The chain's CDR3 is CASGTMSRGYEQYF. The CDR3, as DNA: TGTGCCAGCGGTACGATGTCCAGGGGCTACGAGCAGTACTTC.

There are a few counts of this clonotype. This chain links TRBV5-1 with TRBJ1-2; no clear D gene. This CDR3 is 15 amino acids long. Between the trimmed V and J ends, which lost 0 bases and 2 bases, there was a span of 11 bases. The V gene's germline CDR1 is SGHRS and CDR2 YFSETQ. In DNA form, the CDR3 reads TGCGCCAGCAGCTTGGGTGTTATAGGGAACTATGGCTACACCTTC. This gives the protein CASSLGVIGNYGYTF. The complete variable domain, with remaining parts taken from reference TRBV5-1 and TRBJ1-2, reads KAGVTQTPRYLIKTRGQQVTLSCSPISGHRSVSWYQQTPGQGLQFLFEYFSETQRNKGNFPGRFSGRQFSNSRSEMNVSTLELGDSALYLCASSLGVIGNYGYTFGSGTRLTVV.

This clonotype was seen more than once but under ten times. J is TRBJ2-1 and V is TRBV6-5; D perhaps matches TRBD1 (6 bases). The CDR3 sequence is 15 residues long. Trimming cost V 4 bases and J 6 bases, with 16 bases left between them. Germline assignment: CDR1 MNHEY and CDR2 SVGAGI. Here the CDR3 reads CASSSDRRYLNEQFF. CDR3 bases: TGTGCCAGCAGTTCCGACAGGCGTTATCTCAATGAGCAGTTCTTC.

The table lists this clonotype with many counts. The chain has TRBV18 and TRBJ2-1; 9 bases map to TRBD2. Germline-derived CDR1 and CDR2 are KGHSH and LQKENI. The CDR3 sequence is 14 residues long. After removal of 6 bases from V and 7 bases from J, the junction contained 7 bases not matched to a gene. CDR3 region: CASSGTSSDNEQFF. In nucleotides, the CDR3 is TGTGCCAGCTCCGGGACTAGCTCGGATAATGAGCAGTTCTTC.

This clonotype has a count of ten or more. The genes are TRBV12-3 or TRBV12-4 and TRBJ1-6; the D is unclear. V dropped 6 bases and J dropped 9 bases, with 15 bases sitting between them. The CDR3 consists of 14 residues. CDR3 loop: CASSLTITRSPLHF. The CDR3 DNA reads TGTGCCAGCAGCCTCACTATAACACGTTCACCCCTCCACTTT.

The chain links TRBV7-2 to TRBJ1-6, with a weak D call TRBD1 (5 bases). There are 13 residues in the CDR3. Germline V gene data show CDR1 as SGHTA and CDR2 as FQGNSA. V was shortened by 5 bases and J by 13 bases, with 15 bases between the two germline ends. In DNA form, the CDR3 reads TGTGCCAGCAGCCCAGGGAGAAGGCTCCCCCTCCACTTT. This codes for CASSPGRRLPLHF.

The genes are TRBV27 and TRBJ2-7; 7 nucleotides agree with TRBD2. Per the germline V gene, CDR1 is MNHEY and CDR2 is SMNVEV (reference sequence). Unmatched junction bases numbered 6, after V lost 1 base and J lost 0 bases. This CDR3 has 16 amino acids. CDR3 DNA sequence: TGTGCCAGCAGTTTATATGCTAGCGGTATCTCCTACGAGCAGTACTTC. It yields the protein CASSLYASGISYEQYF.

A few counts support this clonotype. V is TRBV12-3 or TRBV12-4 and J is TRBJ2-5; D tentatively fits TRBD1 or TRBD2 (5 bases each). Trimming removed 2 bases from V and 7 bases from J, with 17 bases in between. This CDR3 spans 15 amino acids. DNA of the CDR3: TGTGCCAGCAGTTTACTGGGGGTGGGTCTCGGGACCCAGTACTTC. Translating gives CASSLLGVGLGTQYF.

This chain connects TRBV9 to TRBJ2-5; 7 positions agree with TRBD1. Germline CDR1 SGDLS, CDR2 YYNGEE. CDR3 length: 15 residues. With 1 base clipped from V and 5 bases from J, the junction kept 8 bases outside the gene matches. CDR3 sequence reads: CASSVQGDVVETQYF. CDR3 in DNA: TGTGCCAGCAGCGTACAGGGGGATGTGGTTGAGACCCAGTACTTC.

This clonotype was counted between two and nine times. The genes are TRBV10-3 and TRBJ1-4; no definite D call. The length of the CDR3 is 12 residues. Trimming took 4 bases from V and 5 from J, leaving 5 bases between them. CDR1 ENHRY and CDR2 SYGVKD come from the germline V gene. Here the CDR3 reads CAISGYNEKLFF. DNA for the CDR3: TGTGCCATCAGTGGCTACAATGAAAAACTGTTTTTT.